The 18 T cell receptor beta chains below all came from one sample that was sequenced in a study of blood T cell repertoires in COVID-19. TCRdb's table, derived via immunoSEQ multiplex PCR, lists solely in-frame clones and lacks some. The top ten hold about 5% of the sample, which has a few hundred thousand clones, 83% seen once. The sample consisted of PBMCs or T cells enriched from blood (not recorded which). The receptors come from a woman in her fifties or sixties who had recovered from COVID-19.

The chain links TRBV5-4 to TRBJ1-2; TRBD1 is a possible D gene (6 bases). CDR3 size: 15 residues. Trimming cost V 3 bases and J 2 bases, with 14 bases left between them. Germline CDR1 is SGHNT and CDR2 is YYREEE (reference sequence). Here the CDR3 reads CASSSKDRRNYGYTF. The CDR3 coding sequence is TGTGCCAGCAGCTCCAAGGACAGACGGAACTATGGCTACACCTTC.

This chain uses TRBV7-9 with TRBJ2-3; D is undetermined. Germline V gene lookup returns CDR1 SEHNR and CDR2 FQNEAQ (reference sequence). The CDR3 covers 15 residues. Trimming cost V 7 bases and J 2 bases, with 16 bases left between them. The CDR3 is CASTHLVADTDTQYF. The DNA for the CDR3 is TGTGCCAGCACCCATCTAGTGGCCGACACAGATACGCAGTATTTT. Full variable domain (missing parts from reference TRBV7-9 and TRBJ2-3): DTGVSQNPRHKITKRGQNVTFRCDPISEHNRLYWYRQTLGQGPEFLTYFQNEAQLEKSRLLSDRFSAERPKGSFSTLEIQRTEQGDSAMYLCASTHLVADTDTQYFGPGTRLTVL.

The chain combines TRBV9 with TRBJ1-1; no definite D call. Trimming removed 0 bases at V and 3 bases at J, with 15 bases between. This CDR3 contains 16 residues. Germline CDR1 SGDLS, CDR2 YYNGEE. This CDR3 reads CASSVEASDRDTEAFF. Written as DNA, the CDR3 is TGTGCCAGCAGCGTAGAAGCGTCCGACCGGGACACTGAAGCTTTCTTT. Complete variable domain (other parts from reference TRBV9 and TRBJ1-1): DSGVTQTPKHLITATGQRVTLRCSPRSGDLSVYWYQQSLDQGLQFLIQYYNGEERAKGNILERFSAQQFPDLHSELNLSSLELGDSALYFCASSVEASDRDTEAFFGQGTRLTVV.

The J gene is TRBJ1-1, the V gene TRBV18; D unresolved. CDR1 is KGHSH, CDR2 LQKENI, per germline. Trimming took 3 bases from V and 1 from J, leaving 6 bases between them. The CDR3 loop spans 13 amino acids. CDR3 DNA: TGTGCCAGCTCACCGCAGAAGAACACTGAAGCTTTCTTT. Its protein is CASSPQKNTEAFF.

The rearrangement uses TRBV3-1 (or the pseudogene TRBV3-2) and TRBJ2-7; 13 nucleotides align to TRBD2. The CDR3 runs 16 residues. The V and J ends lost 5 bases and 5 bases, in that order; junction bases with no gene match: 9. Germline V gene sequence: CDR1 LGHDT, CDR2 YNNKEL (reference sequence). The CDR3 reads CASSFTGTSGTNEQYF. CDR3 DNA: TGTGCCAGCAGCTTCACCGGGACTAGCGGGACCAACGAGCAGTACTTC.

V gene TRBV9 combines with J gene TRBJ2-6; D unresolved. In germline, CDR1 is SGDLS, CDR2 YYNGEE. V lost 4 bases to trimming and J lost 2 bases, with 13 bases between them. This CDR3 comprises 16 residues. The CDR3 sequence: CASSRLAEPGANVLTF. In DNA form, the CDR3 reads TGTGCCAGCAGCCGCTTGGCGGAACCTGGGGCCAACGTCCTGACTTTC.

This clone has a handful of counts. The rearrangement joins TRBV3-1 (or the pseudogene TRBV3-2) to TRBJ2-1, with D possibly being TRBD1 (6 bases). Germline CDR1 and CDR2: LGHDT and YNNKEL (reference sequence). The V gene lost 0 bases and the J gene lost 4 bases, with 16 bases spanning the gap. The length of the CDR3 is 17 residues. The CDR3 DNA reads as TGTGCCAGCAGCCAAGATCCCCCAGGGGTCACTTACAATGAGCAGTTCTTC. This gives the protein CASSQDPPGVTYNEQFF.

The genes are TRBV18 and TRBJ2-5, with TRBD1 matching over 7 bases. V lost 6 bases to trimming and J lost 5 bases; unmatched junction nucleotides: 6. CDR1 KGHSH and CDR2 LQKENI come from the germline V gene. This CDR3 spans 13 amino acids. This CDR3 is CASSLQGLETQYF. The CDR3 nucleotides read TGTGCCAGCTCGTTACAGGGGCTCGAGACCCAGTACTTC.

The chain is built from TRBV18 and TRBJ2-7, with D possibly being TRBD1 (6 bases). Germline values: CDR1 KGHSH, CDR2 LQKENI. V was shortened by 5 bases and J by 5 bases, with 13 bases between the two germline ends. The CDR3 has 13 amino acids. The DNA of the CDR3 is TGTGCCAGCTCATCCGCAGGGGCCCACGAGCAGTACTTC. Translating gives CASSSAGAHEQYF. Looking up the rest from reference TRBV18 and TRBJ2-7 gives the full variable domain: NAGVMQNPRHLVRRRGQEARLRCSPMKGHSHVYWYRQLPEEGLKFMVYLQKENIIDESGMPKERFSAEFPKEGPSILRIQQVVRGDSAAYFCASSSAGAHEQYFGPGTRLTVT.

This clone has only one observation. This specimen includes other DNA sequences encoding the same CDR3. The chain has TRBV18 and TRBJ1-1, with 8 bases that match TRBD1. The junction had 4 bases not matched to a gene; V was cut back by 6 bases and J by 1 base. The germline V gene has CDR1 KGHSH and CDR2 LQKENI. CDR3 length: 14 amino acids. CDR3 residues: CASSPGTGNTEAFF. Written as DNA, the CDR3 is TGTGCCAGCTCCCCCGGGACAGGGAACACTGAAGCTTTCTTT.

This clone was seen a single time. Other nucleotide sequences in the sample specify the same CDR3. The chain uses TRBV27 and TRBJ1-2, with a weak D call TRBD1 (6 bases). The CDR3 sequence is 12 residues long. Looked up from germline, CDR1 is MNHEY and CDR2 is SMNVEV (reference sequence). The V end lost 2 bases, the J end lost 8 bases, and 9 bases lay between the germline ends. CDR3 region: CASSLAGVGYTF. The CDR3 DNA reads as TGTGCCAGCAGTTTAGCAGGGGTCGGCTACACCTTC.

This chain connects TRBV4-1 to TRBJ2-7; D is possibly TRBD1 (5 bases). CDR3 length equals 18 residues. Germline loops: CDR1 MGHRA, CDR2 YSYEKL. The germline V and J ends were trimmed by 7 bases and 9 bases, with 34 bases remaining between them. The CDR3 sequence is CASTLRGRVSRRVVRQYF. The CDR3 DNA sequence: TGCGCCAGCACCCTCCGTGGCAGGGTGAGCCGTCGGGTAGTTAGGCAGTACTTC.

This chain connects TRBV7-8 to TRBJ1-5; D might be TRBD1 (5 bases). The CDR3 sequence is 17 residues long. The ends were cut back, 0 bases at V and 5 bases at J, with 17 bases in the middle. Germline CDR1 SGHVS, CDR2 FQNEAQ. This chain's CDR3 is CASSLAGGGGGHQPQHF. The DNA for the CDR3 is TGTGCCAGCAGCTTAGCAGGCGGGGGGGGAGGGCATCAGCCCCAGCATTTT.

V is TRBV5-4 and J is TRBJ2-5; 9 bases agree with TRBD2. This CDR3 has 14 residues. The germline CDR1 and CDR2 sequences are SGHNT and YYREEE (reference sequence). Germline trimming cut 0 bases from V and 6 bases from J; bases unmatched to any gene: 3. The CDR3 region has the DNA TGTGCCAGCAGCTTGGGCGGGGGGGCAAAGACCCAGTACTTC. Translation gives CASSLGGGAKTQYF.

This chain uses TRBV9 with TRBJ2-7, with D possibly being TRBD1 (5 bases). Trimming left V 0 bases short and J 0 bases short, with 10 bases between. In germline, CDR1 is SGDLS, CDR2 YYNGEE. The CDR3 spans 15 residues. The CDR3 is CASSVGLGDSYEQYF. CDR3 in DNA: TGTGCCAGCAGCGTAGGGTTAGGGGACTCCTACGAGCAGTACTTC.

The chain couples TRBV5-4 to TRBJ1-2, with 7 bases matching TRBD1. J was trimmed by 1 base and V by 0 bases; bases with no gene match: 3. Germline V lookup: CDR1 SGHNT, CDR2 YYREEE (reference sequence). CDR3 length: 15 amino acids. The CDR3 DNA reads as TGTGCCAGCAGCTTGGGAGGGGGCAGTAACTATGGCTACACCTTC. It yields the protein CASSLGGGSNYGYTF.

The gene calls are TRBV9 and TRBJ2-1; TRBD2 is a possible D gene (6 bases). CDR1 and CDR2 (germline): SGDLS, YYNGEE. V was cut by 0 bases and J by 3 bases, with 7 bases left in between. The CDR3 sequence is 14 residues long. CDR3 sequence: CASSVGGIYNEQFF. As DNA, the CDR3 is TGTGCCAGCAGCGTAGGCGGGATCTACAATGAGCAGTTCTTC.

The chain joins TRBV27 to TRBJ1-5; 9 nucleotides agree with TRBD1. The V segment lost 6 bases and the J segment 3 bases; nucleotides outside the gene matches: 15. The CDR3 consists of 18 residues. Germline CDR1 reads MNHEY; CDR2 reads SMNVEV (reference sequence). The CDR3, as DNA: TGTGCCAGCAGCAAATTTGGGGACAGGGATGGGCACAATCAGCCCCAGCATTTT. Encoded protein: CASSKFGDRDGHNQPQHF.